Presented here are 22 T cell receptor beta chains from one specimen sequenced in a study of blood T cells in healthy people across ages. The authors ran a second PCR of about 7 to 11 cycles using a sample-barcoded 5' primer and a J-beta primer mix. TCRdb reprocessed the 5' RACE reads with MiXCR, giving one entry per CDR3 protein. The sample carries about a million distinct CDR3 sequences, roughly 51% recorded once. Sequencing was performed on blood. Source of these receptors: a woman between 55 and 75 years old in good health.

V usage is TRBV24-1 and J usage is TRBJ2-7, with no clear D. The better agreement between TRBJ2-5 and the DNA end casts doubt on the J call. The V gene's germline CDR1 is KGHDR and CDR2 SFDVKD. This CDR3 contains 14 residues. In DNA form, the CDR3 reads TGTGCCACCAGTGAATGGGCCAAGCCGGAGACCCAGTACTTC. This encodes CATSEWAKPETQYF.

The chain has TRBV5-1 and TRBJ2-2; no clear D gene. Germline V gene sequence: CDR1 SGHRS, CDR2 YFSETQ. V was cut by 3 bases and J by 2 bases, with 14 bases left in between. The CDR3 runs 16 residues. CDR3 DNA: TGCGCCAGCAGCTCTAGTCAGCTAACTAACACCGGGGAGCTGTTTTTT. Translated, it gives CASSSSQLTNTGELFF.

This clonotype came up a few times. V and J are TRBV5-5 and TRBJ1-4; a possible D gene is TRBD1 (5 bases). Trimming stripped 7 bases from V and 8 bases from J, with 12 bases between. There are 12 residues in the CDR3. CDR1 SGHKS and CDR2 YYEKEE come from the germline V gene (reference sequence). The CDR3 bases are TGTGCCAGCGGAGCTTGGGGGGAAAAACTGTTTTTT. Residues: CASGAWGEKLFF.

This chain links TRBV12-3 or TRBV12-4 with TRBJ2-6; 9 bases are a match to TRBD1. Losses at the gene ends were 4 bases for V and 3 bases for J; bases not matched to a gene: 10. This CDR3 comprises 18 residues. The DNA for the CDR3 is TGTGCCAGCAGTTCCCGGGACAGGGATTTTAGTGGGGCCAACGTCCTGACTTTC. Amino acid sequence: CASSSRDRDFSGANVLTF.

CDR3 coding DNA: TGTGCCAGCAGCTCGTCTTCTATCAGGGGCCCGCGTGCCTACAATGAGCAGTTCTTC. Residues: CASSSSSIRGPRAYNEQFF. V and J are TRBV7-9 and TRBJ2-1; the D gene is possibly TRBD1 (6 bases). The CDR3 totals 19 residues. The germline CDR1 and CDR2 sequences are SEHNR and FQNEAQ (reference sequence). The V end was cut by 4 bases, the J end by 2 bases, with 24 bases between. The full variable domain, with the rest looked up from reference TRBV7-9 and TRBJ2-1, is DTGVSQNPRHKITKRGQNVTFRCDPISEHNRLYWYRQTLGQGPEFLTYFQNEAQLEKSRLLSDRFSAERPKGSFSTLEIQRTEQGDSAMYLCASSSSSIRGPRAYNEQFFGPGTRLTVL.

This clonotype has just a few counts. V usage is TRBV7-2 and J usage is TRBJ1-2; D ambiguous. Trimming took off 5 bases at V and 4 bases at J, with 11 bases between the two ends. The germline V gene encodes CDR1 SGHTA and CDR2 FQGNSA. This CDR3 has 13 residues. In nucleotides, the CDR3 is TGTGCCAGCAGCCGCTGGACGGGCTATGGCTACACCTTC. This gives the protein CASSRWTGYGYTF.

The sample holds one count of this clonotype. This chain uses TRBV2 with TRBJ2-3, with no clear D. The length of the CDR3 is 12 residues. Germline V gene sequence: CDR1 SNHLY, CDR2 FYNNEI. Trimming took 3 bases from V and 6 from J, leaving 7 bases between them. The DNA for the CDR3 is TGTGCCAGCAGTGATTGGGCGGATACGCAGTATTTT. It encodes CASSDWADTQYF.

This clonotype was seen a handful of times. The chain couples TRBV18 to TRBJ1-2, with TRBD1 matching 8 bases. V shed 2 bases, J shed 8 bases, and the junction held 10 bases outside the gene matches. The CDR3 extends over 15 amino acids. Germline CDR1 KGHSH, CDR2 LQKENI. The CDR3, as DNA: TGTGCCAGCTCACCATGGTTAGAGACAGGGGACGGCTACACCTTC. The encoded protein is CASSPWLETGDGYTF.

The chain is built from TRBV20-1 and TRBJ2-1; 13 nucleotides match TRBD2. This CDR3 is 17 amino acids long. Trimming cost V 6 bases and J 7 bases; bases outside gene matches: 15. The germline V gene encodes CDR1 DFQATT and CDR2 SNEGSKA (reference sequence). In DNA, the CDR3 is TGCAGTGCCCCCGGGACTAGCGGGATCCTCCACGGAAATGAGCAGTTCTTC. This codes for CSAPGTSGILHGNEQFF.

Regarding this clonotype: This may stem from a read error, because a much larger clone lies one nucleotide away. The genes are TRBV12-3 or TRBV12-4 and TRBJ1-5; no firm D call. The CDR3 loop spans 12 amino acids. The CDR3 protein is CASSLANPPQHF. CDR3 coding DNA: TGTGCCAGCAGTTTGGCCAATCCGCCCCAGCATTTT.

This clonotype has only a few counts. Germline and junction disagree at one end, which may indicate a read error. The chain has TRBV12-3 or TRBV12-4 and TRBJ2-4, with TRBD1 matching over 8 bases. The CDR3 is made up of 14 amino acids. This CDR3 reads CACRGPLAKNIQYF. Written as DNA, the CDR3 is TGTGCCTGCAGGGGGCCATTAGCCAAAAACATTCAGTACTTC.

The V and J genes are TRBV14 and TRBJ1-2; D is unclear. V dropped 1 base and J dropped 0 bases, with 12 bases sitting between them. Germline CDR1 is SGHDN and CDR2 is FVKESK. This CDR3 has 16 amino acids. CDR3 loop: CASSQVDGKANYGYTF. The DNA of the CDR3 is TGTGCCAGCAGCCAAGTGGACGGGAAAGCTAACTATGGCTACACCTTC.

The sample holds a few counts of this clonotype. This chain uses TRBV20-1 with TRBJ2-7; 7 bases map to TRBD2. With 5 bases clipped from V and 6 bases from J, the junction kept 10 bases outside the gene matches. Germline V gene data show CDR1 as DFQATT and CDR2 as SNEGSKA (reference sequence). The CDR3 has 13 residues. DNA of the CDR3: TGCAGTGCTGGCCCGGGACTACTTCTCGAGCAGTACTTC. Protein sequence: CSAGPGLLLEQYF.

As concerns this clonotype: The junction departs from the called germline gene at one end, perhaps through a read error. V gene TRBV28 combines with J gene TRBJ2-7, with 7 bases matching TRBD1. The germline V gene encodes CDR1 MDHEN and CDR2 SYDVKM. The CDR3 is made up of 16 amino acids. Here the CDR3 reads CTSSLGGPAGSNEQYF. CDR3 DNA sequence: TGTACCAGCAGTTTAGGGGGCCCAGCAGGCAGCAATGAGCAGTACTTC.

The chain carries TRBV9 and TRBJ2-2; D not resolved. CDR3 length: 14 amino acids. CDR1 and CDR2 (germline): SGDLS, YYNGEE. V was trimmed by 4 bases and J by 4 bases, leaving 11 bases between them. The CDR3 DNA follows: TGTGCCAGCAGCCCTACTGGAAGCACCGGGGAGCTGTTTTTT. Translating it yields CASSPTGSTGELFF.

This clonotype was observed a handful of times. V usage is TRBV6-5 and J usage is TRBJ2-7; D may be TRBD1 or TRBD2 (5 bases each). Trimming cost V 5 bases and J 3 bases, with 17 bases left between them. The germline gives CDR1 MNHEY, CDR2 SVGAGI. This CDR3 contains 15 residues. In DNA, the CDR3 is TGTGCCAGCAGTCCTTCTATGGGGGAGATCTACGAGCAGTACTTC. Residues: CASSPSMGEIYEQYF.

The chain couples TRBV5-1 to TRBJ2-3; 7 positions agree with TRBD2. Unmatched junction bases numbered 7, after V lost 0 bases and J lost 0 bases. CDR3 length equals 17 residues. From germline, CDR1 is SGHRS and CDR2 YFSETQ. The CDR3 DNA sequence: TGCGCCAGCAGCTTGGAATCGGCGGGAGCTAGCACAGATACGCAGTATTTT. Residues: CASSLESAGASTDTQYF.

The rearrangement joins TRBV27 to TRBJ2-7; D may be TRBD1 or TRBD2 (5 bases each). Germline CDR1 reads MNHEY; CDR2 reads SMNVEV (reference sequence). The CDR3 sequence is 15 residues long. The V and J ends lost 5 bases and 2 bases respectively, with 16 bases between them. The CDR3 region is CASSPAGMGAYEQYF. The CDR3 DNA follows: TGTGCCAGCAGTCCGGCAGGGATGGGGGCCTACGAGCAGTACTTC.

V and J are TRBV25-1 and TRBJ2-4; perhaps TRBD1 as D (6 bases). The length of the CDR3 is 19 residues. Trimming cost V 1 base and J 0 bases, with 19 bases left between them. CDR1 and CDR2 (germline): MGHDK, SYGVNS. The DNA of the CDR3 is TGTGCCAGCAGTGAATCCAACAGGGTTTATCCTCTAGCCAAAAACATTCAGTACTTC. Its protein is CASSESNRVYPLAKNIQYF. The whole variable domain, filled in from reference TRBV25-1 and TRBJ2-4, reads EADIYQTPRYLVIGTGKKITLECSQTMGHDKMYWYQQDPGMELHLIHYSYGVNSTEKGDLSSESTVSRIRTEHFPLTLESARPSHTSQYLCASSESNRVYPLAKNIQYFGAGTRLSVL.

This clonotype occurred a few times. This chain connects TRBV20-1 to TRBJ2-4; 9 bases agree with TRBD1. This CDR3 is 13 amino acids long. Germline CDR1 and CDR2: DFQATT and SNEGSKA (reference sequence). Trimming at V came to 3 bases and at J to 13 bases, leaving 10 bases not matched to a gene. The CDR3 DNA is TGCAGTGCTAGGACAGGGGGAGCTTTTGAGCAGTACTTC. Translating gives CSARTGGAFEQYF.

CDR3 DNA: TGTGCCAGCAGTTTCGTCCTCATAACACTAGCGGGAGGGACCACAGATACGCAGTATTTT. Its translation is CASSFVLITLAGGTTDTQYF. The rearrangement links TRBV28 to TRBJ2-3; 13 positions match TRBD2. Germline V gene sequence: CDR1 MDHEN, CDR2 SYDVKM. V lost 3 bases to trimming and J lost 2 bases; unmatched junction nucleotides: 14. The CDR3 is made up of 20 amino acids. Combining the CDR3 with reference TRBV28 and TRBJ2-3 gives the whole variable domain DVKVTQSSRYLVKRTGEKVFLECVQDMDHENMFWYRQDPGLGLRLIYFSYDVKMKEKGDIPEGYSVSREKKERFSLILESASTNQTSMYLCASSFVLITLAGGTTDTQYFGPGTRLTVL.

In nucleotides, the CDR3 is TGTGCCAGCAGCTTAGGAGGGCAGGTCCACGAGCAGTACTTC. Its protein is CASSLGGQVHEQYF. This chain connects TRBV7-2 to TRBJ2-5; D might be TRBD2 (5 bases). The DNA end is a closer match to TRBJ2-7, so the J assignment may be wrong. Germline V gene sequence: CDR1 SGHTA, CDR2 FQGNSA. CDR3 length: 14 amino acids.